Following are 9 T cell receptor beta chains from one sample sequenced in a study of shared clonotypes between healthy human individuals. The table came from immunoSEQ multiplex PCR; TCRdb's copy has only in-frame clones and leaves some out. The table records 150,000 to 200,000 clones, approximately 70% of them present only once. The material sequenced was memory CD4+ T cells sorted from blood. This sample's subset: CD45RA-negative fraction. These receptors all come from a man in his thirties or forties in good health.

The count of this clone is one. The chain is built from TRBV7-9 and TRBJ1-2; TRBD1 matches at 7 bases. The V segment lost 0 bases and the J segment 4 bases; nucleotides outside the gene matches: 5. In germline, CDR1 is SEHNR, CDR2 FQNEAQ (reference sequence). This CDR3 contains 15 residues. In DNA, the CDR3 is TGTGCCAGCAGCTTAGCCCGACAGGGATTCTATGGCTACACCTTC. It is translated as CASSLARQGFYGYTF.

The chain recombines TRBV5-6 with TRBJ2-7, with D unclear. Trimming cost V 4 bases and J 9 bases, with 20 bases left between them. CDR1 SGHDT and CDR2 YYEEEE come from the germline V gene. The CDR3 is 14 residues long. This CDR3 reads CASSPLGTSSWQYF. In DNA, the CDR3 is TGTGCCAGCAGCCCCCTGGGAACCTCATCTTGGCAGTACTTC. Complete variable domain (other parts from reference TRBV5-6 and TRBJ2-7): DAGVTQSPTHLIKTRGQQVTLRCSPKSGHDTVSWYQQALGQGPQFIFQYYEEEERQRGNFPDRFSGHQFPNYSSELNVNALLLGDSALYLCASSPLGTSSWQYFGPGTRLTVT.

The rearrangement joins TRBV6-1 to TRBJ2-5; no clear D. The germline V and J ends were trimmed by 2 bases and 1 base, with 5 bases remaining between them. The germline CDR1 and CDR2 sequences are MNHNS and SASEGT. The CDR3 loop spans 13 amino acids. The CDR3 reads CASSEPVQETQYF. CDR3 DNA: TGTGCCAGCAGTGAACCGGTCCAAGAGACCCAGTACTTC.

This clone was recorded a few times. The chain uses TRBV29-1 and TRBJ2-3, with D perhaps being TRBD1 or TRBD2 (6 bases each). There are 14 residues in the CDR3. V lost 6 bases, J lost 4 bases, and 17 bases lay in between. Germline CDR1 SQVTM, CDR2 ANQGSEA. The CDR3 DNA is TGCAGCGTCGAGGGGGGCCTCAACGCAGATACGCAGTATTTT. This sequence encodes CSVEGGLNADTQYF.

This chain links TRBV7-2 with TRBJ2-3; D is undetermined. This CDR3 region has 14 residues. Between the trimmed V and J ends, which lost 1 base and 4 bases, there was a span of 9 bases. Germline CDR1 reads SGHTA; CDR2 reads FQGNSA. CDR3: CASSLVGSADTQYF. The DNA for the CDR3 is TGTGCCAGCAGCTTAGTTGGGTCAGCAGATACGCAGTATTTT.

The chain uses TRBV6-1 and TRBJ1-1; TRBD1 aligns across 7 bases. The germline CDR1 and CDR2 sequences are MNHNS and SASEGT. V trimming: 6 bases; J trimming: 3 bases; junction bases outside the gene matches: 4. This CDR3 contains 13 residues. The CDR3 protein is CASRTGPYTEAFF. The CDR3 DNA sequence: TGTGCCAGCAGGACAGGGCCCTACACTGAAGCTTTCTTT.

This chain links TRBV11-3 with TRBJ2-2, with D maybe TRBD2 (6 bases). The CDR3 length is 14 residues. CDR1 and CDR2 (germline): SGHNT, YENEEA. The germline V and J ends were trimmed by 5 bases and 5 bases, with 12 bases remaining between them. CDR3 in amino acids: CASSRGTSTGELFF. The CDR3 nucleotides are TGTGCCAGCAGCCGTGGGACTTCTACCGGGGAGCTGTTTTTT.

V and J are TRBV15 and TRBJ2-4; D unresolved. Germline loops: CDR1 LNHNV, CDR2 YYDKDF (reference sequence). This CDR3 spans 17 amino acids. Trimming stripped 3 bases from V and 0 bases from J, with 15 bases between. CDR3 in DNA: TGTGCCACCAGCAGCAGAAACCTACTGGGAGCCAAAAACATTCAGTACTTC. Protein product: CATSSRNLLGAKNIQYF.

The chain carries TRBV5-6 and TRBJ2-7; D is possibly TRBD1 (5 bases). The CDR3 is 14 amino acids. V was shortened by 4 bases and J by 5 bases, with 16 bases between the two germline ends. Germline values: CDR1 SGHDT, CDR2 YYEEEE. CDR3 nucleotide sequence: TGTGCCAGCAGCCCCTCCGGCAGGGCTCACGAGCAGTACTTC. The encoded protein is CASSPSGRAHEQYF.